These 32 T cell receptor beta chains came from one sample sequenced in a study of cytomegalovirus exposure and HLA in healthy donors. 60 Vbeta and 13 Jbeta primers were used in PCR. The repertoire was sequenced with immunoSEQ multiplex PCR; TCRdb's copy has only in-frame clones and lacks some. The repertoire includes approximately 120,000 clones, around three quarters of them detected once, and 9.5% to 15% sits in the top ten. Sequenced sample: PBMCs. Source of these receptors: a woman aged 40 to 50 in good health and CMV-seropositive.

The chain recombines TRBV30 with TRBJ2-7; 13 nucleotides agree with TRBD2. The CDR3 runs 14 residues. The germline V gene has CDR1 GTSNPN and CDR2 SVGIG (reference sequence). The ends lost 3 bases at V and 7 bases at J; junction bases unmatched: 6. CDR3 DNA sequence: TGTGCCTGGAGCAATCGACTAGCGGGAGGTGAGCAGTACTTC. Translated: CAWSNRLAGGEQYF.

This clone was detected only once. The CDR3 loop is CASSLDGGETQYF. In DNA, the CDR3 is TGTGCCAGCAGCTTAGATGGGGGGGAGACCCAGTACTTC. The V and J genes are TRBV7-9 and TRBJ2-5; TRBD2 is a possible D gene (6 bases). Germline loops: CDR1 SEHNR, CDR2 FQNEAQ (reference sequence). The CDR3 has 13 residues. The germline V and J ends were trimmed by 1 base and 5 bases, with 8 bases remaining between them.

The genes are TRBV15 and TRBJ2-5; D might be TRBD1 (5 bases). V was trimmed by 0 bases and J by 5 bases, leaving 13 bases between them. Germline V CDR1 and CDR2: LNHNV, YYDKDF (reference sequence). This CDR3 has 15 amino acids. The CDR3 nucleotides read TGTGCCACCAGCAGAGATTTTGGGGCCTGGGAGACCCAGTACTTC. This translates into CATSRDFGAWETQYF.

The CDR3 sequence: CAISALDTSNTGELFF. The CDR3 bases are TGTGCCATCAGTGCCCTGGACACTTCGAACACCGGGGAGCTGTTTTTT. The rearrangement links TRBV10-3 to TRBJ2-2; tentative D call: TRBD1 (5 bases). V was shortened by 4 bases and J by 0 bases, with 12 bases between the two germline ends. Germline V gene lookup returns CDR1 ENHRY and CDR2 SYGVKD. There are 16 residues in the CDR3.

The CDR3 region has the DNA TGTGCCTGGAGTGTTTTGGCGGGAGAGGTGGAGAAGTTCTTC. It codes for CAWSVLAGEVEKFF. V gene TRBV30 combines with J gene TRBJ2-1; 7 nucleotides match TRBD2. The CDR3 sequence is 14 residues long. The junction had 13 bases not matched to a gene; V was cut back by 0 bases and J by 14 bases. CDR1 and CDR2 from the germline V gene are GTSNPN and SVGIG (reference sequence).

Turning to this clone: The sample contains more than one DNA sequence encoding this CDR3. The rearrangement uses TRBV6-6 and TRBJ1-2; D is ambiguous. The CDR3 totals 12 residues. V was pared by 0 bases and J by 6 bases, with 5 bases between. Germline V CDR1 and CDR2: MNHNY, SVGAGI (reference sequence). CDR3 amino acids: CASSYSQDGYTF. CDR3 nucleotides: TGTGCCAGCAGTTACTCGCAGGATGGCTACACCTTC.

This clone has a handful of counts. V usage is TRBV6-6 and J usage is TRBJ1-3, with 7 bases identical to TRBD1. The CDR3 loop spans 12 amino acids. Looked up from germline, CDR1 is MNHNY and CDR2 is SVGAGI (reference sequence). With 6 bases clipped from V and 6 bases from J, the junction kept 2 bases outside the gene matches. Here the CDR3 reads CASSQGENTIYF. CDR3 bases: TGTGCCAGCAGCCAGGGGGAAAACACCATATATTTT.

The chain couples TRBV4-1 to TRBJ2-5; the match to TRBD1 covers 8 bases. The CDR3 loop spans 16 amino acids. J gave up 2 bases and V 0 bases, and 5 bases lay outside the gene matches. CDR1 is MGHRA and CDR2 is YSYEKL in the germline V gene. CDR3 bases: TGCGCCAGCAGCCAAGAAGGTCGGACAGGGCAAGAGACCCAGTACTTC. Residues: CASSQEGRTGQETQYF.

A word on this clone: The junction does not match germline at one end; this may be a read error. The CDR3 sequence: CASSDQLAGPLYVYTF. Written as DNA, the CDR3 is TGTGCCAGCAGTGACCAATTAGCGGGACCCCTCTATGTCTACACCTTC. The chain recombines TRBV6-1 with TRBJ1-2; tentative D call: TRBD1 (5 bases). The CDR3 runs to 16 residues. Germline V CDR1 and CDR2: MNHNS, SASEGT.

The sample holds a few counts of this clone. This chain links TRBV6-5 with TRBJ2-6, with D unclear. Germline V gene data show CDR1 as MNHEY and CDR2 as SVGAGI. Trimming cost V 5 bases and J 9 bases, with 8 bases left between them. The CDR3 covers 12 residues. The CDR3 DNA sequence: TGTGCCAGCAGTGATAGCCACAACGTCCTGACTTTC. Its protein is CASSDSHNVLTF.

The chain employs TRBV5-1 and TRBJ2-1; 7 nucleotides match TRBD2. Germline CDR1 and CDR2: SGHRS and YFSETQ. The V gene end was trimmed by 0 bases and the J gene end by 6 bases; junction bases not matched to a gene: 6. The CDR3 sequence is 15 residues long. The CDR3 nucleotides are TGCGCCAGCAGCTTGGTAATCCAGCGGGGCAATGAGCAGTTCTTC. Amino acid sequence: CASSLVIQRGNEQFF.

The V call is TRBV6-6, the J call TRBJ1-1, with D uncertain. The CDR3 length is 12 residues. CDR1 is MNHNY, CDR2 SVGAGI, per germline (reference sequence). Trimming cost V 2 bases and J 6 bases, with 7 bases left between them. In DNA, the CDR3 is TGTGCCAGCAGTTACGAGGGCGCTGAAGCTTTCTTT. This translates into CASSYEGAEAFF.

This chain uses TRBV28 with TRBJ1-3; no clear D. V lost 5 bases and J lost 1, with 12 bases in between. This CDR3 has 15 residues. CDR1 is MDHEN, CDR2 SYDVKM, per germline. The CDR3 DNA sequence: TGTGCCAGCAGTCCCCACCGCGGGTCTGGAAACACCATATATTTT. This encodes CASSPHRGSGNTIYF. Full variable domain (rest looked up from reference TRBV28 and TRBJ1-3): DVKVTQSSRYLVKRTGEKVFLECVQDMDHENMFWYRQDPGLGLRLIYFSYDVKMKEKGDIPEGYSVSREKKERFSLILESASTNQTSMYLCASSPHRGSGNTIYFGEGSWLTVV.

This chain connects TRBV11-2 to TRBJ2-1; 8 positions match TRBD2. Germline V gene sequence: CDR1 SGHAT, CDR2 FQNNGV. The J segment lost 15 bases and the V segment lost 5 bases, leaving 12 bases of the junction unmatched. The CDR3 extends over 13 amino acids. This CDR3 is CASSLFRERESFF. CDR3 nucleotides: TGTGCCAGCAGCCTCTTTCGCGAGCGGGAGTCGTTCTTC.

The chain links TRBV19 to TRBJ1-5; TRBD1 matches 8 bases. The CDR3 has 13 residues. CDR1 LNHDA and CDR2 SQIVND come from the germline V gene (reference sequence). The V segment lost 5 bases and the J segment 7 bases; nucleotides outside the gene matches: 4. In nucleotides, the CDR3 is TGTGCCAGTAGTTCCGACAGGGGCCAGCCCCAGCATTTT. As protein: CASSSDRGQPQHF.

The CDR3 coding sequence is TGTGCCAGCAGCTTGGAATGGTACAGACTAGCGGGAATTGGTGATGAGCAGTTCTTC. Translating gives CASSLEWYRLAGIGDEQFF. This chain joins TRBV5-5 and TRBJ2-1, with TRBD2 matching over 11 bases. The CDR3 runs to 19 residues. V was pared by 0 bases and J by 8 bases, with 16 bases of the junction left unmatched. Germline CDR1 reads SGHKS; CDR2 reads YYEKEE (reference sequence).

The CDR3 loop reads CASSLVGAGDEQYF. In DNA form, the CDR3 reads TGTGCCAGCAGCTTGGTGGGAGCGGGAGACGAGCAGTACTTC. This rearrangement joins TRBV5-4 to TRBJ2-7; TRBD2 aligns across 8 bases. The CDR3 sequence is 14 residues long. The germline CDR1 and CDR2 sequences are SGHNT and YYREEE (reference sequence). The V gene end was trimmed by 0 bases and the J gene end by 5 bases; junction bases not matched to a gene: 4.

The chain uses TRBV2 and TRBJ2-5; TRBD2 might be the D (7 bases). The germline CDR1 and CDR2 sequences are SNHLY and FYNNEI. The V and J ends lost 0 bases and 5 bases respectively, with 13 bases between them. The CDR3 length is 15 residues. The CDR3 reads CASSEARGGGETQYF. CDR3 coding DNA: TGTGCCAGCAGTGAAGCTAGAGGGGGGGGCGAGACCCAGTACTTC.

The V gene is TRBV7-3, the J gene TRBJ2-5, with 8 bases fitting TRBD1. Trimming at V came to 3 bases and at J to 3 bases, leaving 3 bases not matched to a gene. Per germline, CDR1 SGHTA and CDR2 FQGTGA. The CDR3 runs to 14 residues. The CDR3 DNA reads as TGTGCCAGCAGCTTGACAGGGGAGGAAGAGACCCAGTACTTC. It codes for CASSLTGEEETQYF.

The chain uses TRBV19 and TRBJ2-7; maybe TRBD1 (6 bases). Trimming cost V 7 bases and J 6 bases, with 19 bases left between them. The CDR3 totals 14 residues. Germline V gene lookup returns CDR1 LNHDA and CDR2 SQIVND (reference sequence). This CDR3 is CASKQTGTTSEQYF. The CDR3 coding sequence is TGTGCCAGTAAACAAACCGGGACAACTTCCGAGCAGTACTTC.

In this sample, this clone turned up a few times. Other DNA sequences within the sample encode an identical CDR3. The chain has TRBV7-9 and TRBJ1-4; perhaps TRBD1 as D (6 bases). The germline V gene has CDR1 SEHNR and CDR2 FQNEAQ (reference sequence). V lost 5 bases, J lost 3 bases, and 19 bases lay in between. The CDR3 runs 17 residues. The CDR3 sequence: CASSPPATGSANEKLFF. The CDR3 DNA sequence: TGTGCCAGCAGCCCCCCTGCCACAGGGTCGGCTAATGAAAAACTGTTTTTT. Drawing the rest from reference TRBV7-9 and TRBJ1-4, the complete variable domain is DTGVSQNPRHKITKRGQNVTFRCDPISEHNRLYWYRQTLGQGPEFLTYFQNEAQLEKSRLLSDRFSAERPKGSFSTLEIQRTEQGDSAMYLCASSPPATGSANEKLFFGSGTQLSVL.

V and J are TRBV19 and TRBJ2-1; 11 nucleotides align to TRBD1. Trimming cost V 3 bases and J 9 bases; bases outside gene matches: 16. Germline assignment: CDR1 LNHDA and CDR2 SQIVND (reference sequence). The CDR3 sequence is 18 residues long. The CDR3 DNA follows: TGTGCCAGTAGTATCAGAGTCAGAGGACAGGGGGCCCTTCTTGAGCAGTTCTTC. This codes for CASSIRVRGQGALLEQFF.

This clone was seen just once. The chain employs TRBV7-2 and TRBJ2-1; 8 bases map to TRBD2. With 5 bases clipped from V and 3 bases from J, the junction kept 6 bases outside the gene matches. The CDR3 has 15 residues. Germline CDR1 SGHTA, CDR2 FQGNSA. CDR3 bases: TGTGCCAGCAGCCGAGGACTAGCCTTCTACAATGAGCAGTTCTTC. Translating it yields CASSRGLAFYNEQFF.

The CDR3 spells CASSLDRNQETQYF. The CDR3 region has the DNA TGTGCCAGCAGTCTTGACAGGAACCAAGAGACCCAGTACTTC. The chain is built from TRBV6-1 and TRBJ2-5; the D gene is possibly TRBD1 (6 bases). V was shortened by 5 bases and J by 0 bases, with 10 bases between the two germline ends. Germline V gene data show CDR1 as MNHNS and CDR2 as SASEGT. The CDR3 length is 14 residues.

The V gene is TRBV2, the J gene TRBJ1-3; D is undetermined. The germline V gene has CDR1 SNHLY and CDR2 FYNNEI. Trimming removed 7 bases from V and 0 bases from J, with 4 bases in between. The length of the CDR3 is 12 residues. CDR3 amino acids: CASTVSGNTIYF. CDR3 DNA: TGTGCCAGCACAGTCTCTGGAAACACCATATATTTT.

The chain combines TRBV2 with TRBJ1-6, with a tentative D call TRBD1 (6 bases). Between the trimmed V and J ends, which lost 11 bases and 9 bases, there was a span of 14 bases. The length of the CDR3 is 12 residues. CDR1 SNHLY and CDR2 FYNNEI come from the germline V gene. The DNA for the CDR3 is TGTGCCGGTGGAGGGGGGGCTTCACCCCTCCACTTT. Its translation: CAGGGGASPLHF.

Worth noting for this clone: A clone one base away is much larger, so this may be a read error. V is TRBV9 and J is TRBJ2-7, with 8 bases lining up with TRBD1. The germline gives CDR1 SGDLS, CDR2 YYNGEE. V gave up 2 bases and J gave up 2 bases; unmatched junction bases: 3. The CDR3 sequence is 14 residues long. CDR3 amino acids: CASSVGQGPYEQYF. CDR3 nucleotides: TGTGCCAGCAGCGTCGGACAGGGCCCCTACGAGCAGTACTTC.

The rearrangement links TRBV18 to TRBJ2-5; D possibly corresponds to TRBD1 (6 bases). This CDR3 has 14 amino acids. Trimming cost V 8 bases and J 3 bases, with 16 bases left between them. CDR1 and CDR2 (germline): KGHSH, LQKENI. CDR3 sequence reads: CASLGALQEETQYF. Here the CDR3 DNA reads TGTGCCAGCCTGGGGGCTCTACAAGAAGAGACCCAGTACTTC. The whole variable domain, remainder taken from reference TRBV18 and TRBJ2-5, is NAGVMQNPRHLVRRRGQEARLRCSPMKGHSHVYWYRQLPEEGLKFMVYLQKENIIDESGMPKERFSAEFPKEGPSILRIQQVVRGDSAAYFCASLGALQEETQYFGPGTRLLVL.

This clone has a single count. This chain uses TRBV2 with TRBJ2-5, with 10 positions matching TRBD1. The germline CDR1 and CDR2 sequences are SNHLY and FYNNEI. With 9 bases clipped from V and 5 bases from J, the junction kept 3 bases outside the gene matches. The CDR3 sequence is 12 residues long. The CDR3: CASGQGVETQYF. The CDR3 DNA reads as TGTGCCAGTGGACAGGGGGTCGAGACCCAGTACTTC.

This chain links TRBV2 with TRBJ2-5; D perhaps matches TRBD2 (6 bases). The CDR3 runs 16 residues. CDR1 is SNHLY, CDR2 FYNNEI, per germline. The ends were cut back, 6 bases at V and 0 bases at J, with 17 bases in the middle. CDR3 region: CASRVAASRDQETQYF. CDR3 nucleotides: TGTGCCAGCAGGGTAGCGGCTAGCAGGGACCAAGAGACCCAGTACTTC.

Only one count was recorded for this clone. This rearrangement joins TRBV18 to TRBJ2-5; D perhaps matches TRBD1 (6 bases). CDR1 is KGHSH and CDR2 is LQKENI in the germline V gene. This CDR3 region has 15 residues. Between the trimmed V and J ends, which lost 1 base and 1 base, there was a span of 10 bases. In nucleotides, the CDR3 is TGTGCCAGCTCACCACGGGACACTTTCCAAGAGACCCAGTACTTC. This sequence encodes CASSPRDTFQETQYF.

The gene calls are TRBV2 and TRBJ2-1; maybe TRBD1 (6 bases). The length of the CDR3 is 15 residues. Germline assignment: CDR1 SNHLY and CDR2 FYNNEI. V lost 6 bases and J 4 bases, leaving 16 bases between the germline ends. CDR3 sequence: CASSTTGQRYNEQFF. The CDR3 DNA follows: TGTGCCAGCAGCACGACAGGACAGCGATACAATGAGCAGTTCTTC.